This entry lists 9 T cell receptor beta chains sequenced from one sample in a study of shared clonotypes between healthy human individuals. The table came from immunoSEQ multiplex PCR; TCRdb's copy has only in-frame clones and leaves some out. The repertoire consists of about 960,000 clones, with over 75% occurring once and the leading ten covering nearly 1.5%. Sequencing used memory CD4+ T cells sorted from blood. Subset reported: CD45RA-negative fraction. The receptor source for this set is a man younger than 35 in good health.

V is TRBV5-1 and J is TRBJ1-4; TRBD1 is a possible D gene (5 bases). The CDR3 covers 15 residues. V was pared by 4 bases and J by 3 bases, with 13 bases between. Germline-derived CDR1 and CDR2 are SGHRS and YFSETQ. The DNA of the CDR3 is TGCGCCAGCAGCCTGTCGAGGGGTGCTAATGAAAAACTGTTTTTT. It translates to CASSLSRGANEKLFF.

The V gene is TRBV18, the J gene TRBJ1-3, with a possible D match to TRBD1 (5 bases). Germline-derived CDR1 and CDR2 are KGHSH and LQKENI. V was trimmed by 3 bases and J by 2 bases, leaving 8 bases between them. The CDR3 sequence is 14 residues long. The CDR3 DNA reads TGTGCCAGCTCACCTGGACAAGCTGGAAACACCATATATTTT. Protein product: CASSPGQAGNTIYF.

This rearrangement joins TRBV11-2 to TRBJ1-6, with 8 bases that match TRBD1. Germline V CDR1 and CDR2: SGHAT, FQNNGV. Trimming took 5 bases from V and 9 from J; bases not matched to a gene: 6. CDR3 size: 14 residues. The CDR3 bases are TGTGCCAGCAGCCGAACGACAGGGGTTTCACCCCTCCACTTT. Translating it yields CASSRTTGVSPLHF.

The V gene is TRBV7-6, the J gene TRBJ1-3; TRBD1 matches at 10 bases. This CDR3 region has 16 residues. Germline values: CDR1 SGHVS, CDR2 FNYEAQ. The ends lost 5 bases at V and 0 bases at J; junction bases unmatched: 4. The CDR3 sequence is CASSPGTGASGNTIYF. For the CDR3, the DNA is TGTGCCAGCAGCCCCGGGACAGGGGCCTCTGGAAACACCATATATTTT.

J is TRBJ1-1 and V is TRBV5-5; D might be TRBD1 (5 bases). Germline V CDR1 and CDR2: SGHKS, YYEKEE (reference sequence). The CDR3 runs to 14 residues. V lost 4 bases and J lost 6, with 16 bases in between. In DNA, the CDR3 is TGTGCCAGCAGCCCGACTAGGGTGGGGGCTGAAGCTTTCTTT. Its translation: CASSPTRVGAEAFF.

The gene calls are TRBV5-1 and TRBJ1-1, with TRBD1 matching over 7 bases. CDR1 SGHRS and CDR2 YFSETQ come from the germline V gene. With 4 bases clipped from V and 0 bases from J, the junction kept 6 bases outside the gene matches. The CDR3 is 15 amino acids. CDR3 in amino acids: CASSVTGTVNTEAFF. CDR3 nucleotides: TGCGCCAGCAGCGTTACCGGGACAGTGAACACTGAAGCTTTCTTT.

The CDR3 nucleotides are TGTGCCAGCAGCTTAAGTCCAGGGGGCAGCAATCAGCCCCAGCATTTT. Translating it yields CASSLSPGGSNQPQHF. This chain links TRBV11-3 with TRBJ1-5, with 8 bases aligning to TRBD1. Germline trimming cut 2 bases from V and 1 base from J; bases unmatched to any gene: 4. Germline V gene lookup returns CDR1 SGHNT and CDR2 YENEEA. The CDR3 sequence is 16 residues long.

V usage is TRBV30 and J usage is TRBJ2-1, with TRBD2 matching over 8 bases. The CDR3 is 16 amino acids. The germline CDR1 and CDR2 sequences are GTSNPN and SVGIG (reference sequence). V shed 0 bases, J shed 10 bases, and the junction held 14 bases outside the gene matches. Written as DNA, the CDR3 is TGTGCCTGGAGTGTCTCTCGGACTAGCAGTAAGGTCGAGCAGTTCTTC. This codes for CAWSVSRTSSKVEQFF.

This chain joins TRBV4-1 and TRBJ1-2, with 10 bases fitting TRBD1. The V segment lost 4 bases and the J segment 2 bases; nucleotides outside the gene matches: 13. Germline V CDR1 and CDR2: MGHRA, YSYEKL. This CDR3 comprises 18 residues. CDR3: CASSLGGGAGQGNYGYTF. DNA of the CDR3: TGCGCCAGCAGCCTGGGGGGGGGCGCGGGACAGGGGAACTATGGCTACACCTTC.